The 23 T cell receptor beta chains below all came from one sample that was sequenced in a study of OX40 agonist ivuxolimab in advanced cancers. Repertoires were generated with immunoSEQ multiplex PCR, while TCRdb's copy carries only in-frame clones and drops some. The sample lists tens of thousands of clones, roughly 89% occurring once. The sample was CD4+ or CD8+ T cells sorted from blood, taken in a trial of the OX40 agonist ivuxolimab. The source of these receptors is an adult with an advanced solid tumor such as melanoma, head and neck, liver or kidney cancer.

The V and J genes are TRBV5-1 and TRBJ1-4; a weak D match, TRBD1 (5 bases). Trimming took 0 bases from V and 4 from J, leaving 10 bases between them. CDR1 is SGHRS and CDR2 is YFSETQ in the germline V gene. This CDR3 is 15 amino acids long. CDR3 protein: CASSLVSGNNEKLFF. The DNA for the CDR3 is TGCGCCAGCAGCTTGGTTTCAGGGAATAATGAAAAACTGTTTTTT. Complete variable domain (other parts from reference TRBV5-1 and TRBJ1-4): KAGVTQTPRYLIKTRGQQVTLSCSPISGHRSVSWYQQTPGQGLQFLFEYFSETQRNKGNFPGRFSGRQFSNSRSEMNVSTLELGDSALYLCASSLVSGNNEKLFFGSGTQLSVL.

The chain joins TRBV27 to TRBJ1-5, with D possibly TRBD1 on 5 matching bases. Per germline, CDR1 MNHEY and CDR2 SMNVEV (reference sequence). The CDR3 runs to 14 residues. Deletions cut 6 bases from V and 3 bases from J, with 12 bases between. The CDR3 sequence is CASSLLRDNQPQHF. As DNA, the CDR3 is TGTGCCAGCAGCCTCCTCAGGGACAATCAGCCCCAGCATTTT.

V gene TRBV28 combines with J gene TRBJ1-2, with a tentative D call TRBD1 (5 bases). Germline V gives CDR1 MDHEN, CDR2 SYDVKM. V lost 5 bases and J 4 bases, leaving 8 bases between the germline ends. CDR3 size: 12 residues. The CDR3: CASSRQGYGYTF. CDR3 in DNA: TGTGCCAGCAGTAGGCAGGGCTATGGCTACACCTTC.

The chain couples TRBV4-3 to TRBJ1-5, with D hard to call. This CDR3 comprises 16 residues. Trimming removed 0 bases from V and 5 bases from J, with 14 bases in between. Germline CDR1 is LGHNA and CDR2 is YSLEER. The DNA for the CDR3 is TGCGCCAGCAGCCAAGATAGGGTTGGGGAAGATCAGCCCCAGCATTTT. Translation: CASSQDRVGEDQPQHF.

The V gene is TRBV6-5, the J gene TRBJ2-7; 11 bases are shared with TRBD1. V lost 5 bases to trimming and J lost 6 bases; unmatched junction nucleotides: 6. Germline CDR1 and CDR2: MNHEY and SVGAGI. The CDR3 consists of 14 residues. The CDR3 DNA reads TGTGCCAGCAGTGGGACAGGGGGGGCTCGCGAGCAGTACTTC. It translates to CASSGTGGAREQYF.

The chain couples TRBV19 to TRBJ1-1; a possible D gene is TRBD1 (6 bases). V dropped 7 bases and J dropped 4 bases, with 19 bases sitting between them. The germline V gene encodes CDR1 LNHDA and CDR2 SQIVND (reference sequence). This CDR3 is built from 15 residues. CDR3 DNA: TGTGCCAGTATCCCCCCGTCGAGGGGGTCCACTGAAGCTTTCTTT. Amino acids: CASIPPSRGSTEAFF.

This chain uses TRBV5-1 with TRBJ2-5; unclear D gene. This CDR3 comprises 13 residues. V was pared by 1 base and J by 7 bases, with 11 bases between. Per the germline V gene, CDR1 is SGHRS and CDR2 is YFSETQ. The DNA for the CDR3 is TGCGCCAGCAGCTTGCGAGACAAGACGACCCAGTACTTC. This encodes CASSLRDKTTQYF.

The chain uses TRBV19 and TRBJ1-1, with 9 nucleotides matching TRBD1. CDR1 and CDR2 from the germline V gene are LNHDA and SQIVND (reference sequence). Trimming removed 9 bases from V and 1 base from J; junction bases left unmatched: 6. The CDR3 runs to 14 residues. CDR3 in amino acids: CASWTGAGNTEAFF. The CDR3 bases are TGTGCCAGCTGGACAGGGGCGGGGAACACTGAAGCTTTCTTT. The full variable domain, with the rest looked up from reference TRBV19 and TRBJ1-1, is DGGITQSPKYLFRKEGQNVTLSCEQNLNHDAMYWYRQDPGQGLRLIYYSQIVNDFQKGDIAEGYSVSREKKESFPLTVTSAQKNPTAFYLCASWTGAGNTEAFFGQGTRLTVV.

The chain carries TRBV5-1 and TRBJ2-5; no clear D. V lost 0 bases and J lost 9, with 12 bases in between. This CDR3 is 13 amino acids long. Germline V gene sequence: CDR1 SGHRS, CDR2 YFSETQ. In DNA, the CDR3 is TGCGCCAGCAGCTTGGAAGGGTGGCAGGCCCAGTACTTC. This encodes CASSLEGWQAQYF.

The rearrangement joins TRBV5-1 to TRBJ2-3; the D gene is possibly TRBD2 (6 bases). Germline CDR1 is SGHRS and CDR2 is YFSETQ. The CDR3 is 15 residues long. Trimming removed 2 bases from V and 0 bases from J, with 10 bases in between. The chain's CDR3 is CASSFRTISTDTQYF. The DNA for the CDR3 is TGCGCCAGCAGCTTTCGGACTATTAGCACAGATACGCAGTATTTT.

The V call is TRBV7-6, the J call TRBJ1-2; 10 bases fit TRBD1. CDR3 length: 14 amino acids. Trimming cost V 6 bases and J 8 bases; bases outside gene matches: 9. The germline V gene encodes CDR1 SGHVS and CDR2 FNYEAQ. The CDR3 sequence: CASSRDRGRAGYTF. The CDR3 nucleotides read TGTGCCAGCAGTCGAGACAGGGGGCGGGCGGGCTACACCTTC.

This clone was recorded a few times. This chain links TRBV9 with TRBJ1-2, with TRBD1 identical over 11 bases. The length of the CDR3 is 15 residues. Losses at the gene ends were 0 bases for V and 4 bases for J; bases not matched to a gene: 2. CDR1 SGDLS and CDR2 YYNGEE come from the germline V gene. The CDR3: CASSVEGTGGYGYTF. The DNA of the CDR3 is TGTGCCAGCAGCGTAGAAGGGACAGGGGGCTATGGCTACACCTTC.

On this clone itself: The same CDR3 can be traced to other DNA sequences in this sample. The CDR3 here is CASSFYRTRGRGGSTGELFF. Written as DNA, the CDR3 is TGTGCCAGCAGTTTTTACCGAACCAGGGGTCGGGGAGGAAGTACCGGGGAGCTGTTTTTT. This chain connects TRBV27 to TRBJ2-2, with D tentatively TRBD1 or TRBD2 (6 bases each). Trimming shortened V by 3 bases and J by 5 bases, and 28 bases separated the two germline ends. Germline lookup yields CDR1 MNHEY and CDR2 SMNVEV (reference sequence). This CDR3 comprises 20 residues.

The chain has TRBV19 and TRBJ1-5; D is uncertain. Trimming left V 2 bases short and J 7 bases short, with 12 bases between. This CDR3 has 14 residues. The germline V gene encodes CDR1 LNHDA and CDR2 SQIVND (reference sequence). The CDR3, as DNA: TGTGCCAGTAGTATATGGAGGTCCGGGCAGCCCCAGCATTTT. Translated, it gives CASSIWRSGQPQHF.

This chain connects TRBV5-1 to TRBJ1-1, with a weak D call TRBD1 (5 bases). The V and J ends lost 5 bases and 3 bases respectively, with 11 bases between them. The CDR3 has 13 residues. Germline CDR1 is SGHRS and CDR2 is YFSETQ. For the CDR3, the DNA is TGCGCCAGCAGTGAACAGGAGTACACTGAAGCTTTCTTT. It translates to CASSEQEYTEAFF.

The CDR3 region has the DNA TGTGCCGCCGGAGCAGAATCCTACGAGCAGTACTTC. It translates to CAAGAESYEQYF. J is TRBJ2-7 and V is TRBV5-4, with D hard to call. This CDR3 is 12 amino acids long. Germline CDR1 is SGHNT and CDR2 is YYREEE (reference sequence). Trimming removed 10 bases at V and 1 base at J, with 12 bases between. Based on the CDR3 plus reference TRBV5-4 and TRBJ2-7, the full variable domain is ETGVTQSPTHLIKTRGQQVTLRCSSQSGHNTVSWYQQALGQGPQFIFQYYREEENGRGNFPPRFSGLQFPNYSSELNVNALELDDSALYLCAAGAESYEQYFGPGTRLTVT.

On this clone itself: The same CDR3 is also encoded by other DNA sequences in this sample. The chain is built from TRBV7-2 and TRBJ2-7; 9 nucleotides match TRBD1. Germline CDR1 is SGHTA and CDR2 is FQGNSA. This CDR3 comprises 15 residues. V lost 0 bases and J lost 2; bases outside the gene matches: 2. CDR3 in DNA: TGTGCCAGCAGCTTAGCCGGACAGGGGCCCTACGAGCAGTACTTC. It specifies CASSLAGQGPYEQYF.

The table lists this clone with a few counts. The chain carries TRBV28 and TRBJ2-3; D is unclear. CDR1 and CDR2 from the germline V gene are MDHEN and SYDVKM. The CDR3 is 11 amino acids. Trimming left V 6 bases short and J 6 bases short, with 7 bases between. As DNA, the CDR3 is TGTGCCAGCAGAGTGGCTGATACGCAGTATTTT. Its translation is CASRVADTQYF. Drawing the rest from reference TRBV28 and TRBJ2-3, the complete variable domain is DVKVTQSSRYLVKRTGEKVFLECVQDMDHENMFWYRQDPGLGLRLIYFSYDVKMKEKGDIPEGYSVSREKKERFSLILESASTNQTSMYLCASRVADTQYFGPGTRLTVL.

The chain couples TRBV29-1 to TRBJ1-1, with D possibly matching TRBD1 (5 bases). Germline-derived CDR1 and CDR2 are SQVTM and ANQGSEA. The CDR3 totals 13 residues. V shed 6 bases and J shed 0 bases, with 11 bases lying between them. The CDR3 reads CSVGDSMNTEAFF. Here the CDR3 DNA reads TGCAGCGTGGGGGACTCCATGAACACTGAAGCTTTCTTT.

The chain has TRBV11-3 and TRBJ2-1, with 10 bases identical to TRBD2. J gave up 9 bases and V 5 bases, and 7 bases lay outside the gene matches. The CDR3 sequence is 14 residues long. CDR1 and CDR2 (germline): SGHNT, YENEEA. In nucleotides, the CDR3 is TGTGCCAGCAGCGCGCTAGCGGGAGCTAGTGAGCAGTTCTTC. Its protein is CASSALAGASEQFF.

The chain joins TRBV19 to TRBJ1-1; 7 nucleotides match TRBD1. Germline trimming cut 6 bases from V and 1 base from J; bases unmatched to any gene: 14. The CDR3 runs 17 residues. Germline CDR1 LNHDA, CDR2 SQIVND (reference sequence). CDR3 residues: CASSRAGGGYPNTEAFF. The DNA of the CDR3 is TGTGCCAGTAGCCGAGCAGGGGGAGGGTACCCGAACACTGAAGCTTTCTTT.

V gene TRBV4-1 combines with J gene TRBJ2-3, with no clear D. Trimming took off 1 base at V and 4 bases at J, with 12 bases between the two ends. Germline-derived CDR1 and CDR2 are MGHRA and YSYEKL. The length of the CDR3 is 15 residues. The CDR3 DNA reads TGCGCCAGCAGCCAAGTGGTGACCCCCGCAGATACGCAGTATTTT. Its translation: CASSQVVTPADTQYF.

V and J are TRBV10-3 and TRBJ2-2; D perhaps matches TRBD1 (6 bases). With 10 bases removed from V and 3 bases from J, the gap between germline ends came to 15 bases. The germline CDR1 and CDR2 sequences are ENHRY and SYGVKD. This CDR3 contains 14 residues. CDR3 in amino acids: CATSVQGHTGELFF. In DNA, the CDR3 is TGTGCCACCTCGGTACAGGGTCACACCGGGGAGCTGTTTTTT.